This T cell receptor (beta chain) derives from a study of cytomegalovirus exposure and HLA in healthy donors. The PCR had 60 Vbeta and 13 Jbeta primers. Sequenced by immunoSEQ multiplex PCR; TCRdb stores in-frame clones only, minus some. In the table there are about 170,000 clones, 60% to 80% of which are singletons. Unmatched junction bases numbered 4, after V lost 8 bases and J lost 1 base. Looked up from germline, CDR1 is MNHNS and CDR2 is SASEGT. CDR3 length equals 13 residues. The chain employs TRBV6-1 and TRBJ2-5; 7 nucleotides agree with TRBD2. Sequencing was carried out using PBMCs. This sequence originates from a female donor in good health and CMV-seronegative. The chain's CDR3 is CASRLAGQETQYF. DNA of the CDR3: TGTGCCAGCCGTTTAGCGGGCCAAGAGACCCAGTACTTC.